This note documents a single T cell receptor (beta chain) sequence. Its binding antigen is unknown. No per-base quality is available; no much larger clone lies one base away. This entry is derived from a study of radiation and T cells in renal cell carcinoma (TCRdb year 2020). With respect to the entire study: A total of 50 or so samples underwent TCR beta sequencing, made up of some 26 tumors and some 27 peripheral blood samples. The last blood draw happened 4 weeks after radiation, timed to coincide with nephrectomy. A total of 3.5 million to 4.5 million unique CDR3 nucleotide sequences, encoding 2.5 million to 3 million unique CDR3 amino acid sequences, were found across all 50 or so samples.

The CDR3 starts with the cysteine, ends with the phenylalanine, and has 12 residues. Here the CDR3 DNA is all that survives: 36 bases in frame from base 1. Ends trimmed: V by 4 bases, J by 15 bases; bases unmatched to a gene: 10. The germline V gene supplies CDR1 SGHRS and CDR2 YFSETQ. This specimen's time point label, per the study, means: blood 4 weeks post-SBRT, at nephrectomy. The treatment or condition label, read with the paper, signifies: 15 Gy SBRT to primary tumor, nephrectomy 4 weeks later. The samples were obtained from a clinical trial, where primary renal cell carcinomas were treated with 15 Gy stereotactic body radiation therapy and then removed by nephrectomy 4 weeks afterward. To follow tumor-enriched clonotypes, serial peripheral blood was collected from radiation-treated patients at baseline and at 2 weeks and 4 weeks after SBRT. Every patient had renal cell carcinoma of clear cell pathology. Genomic DNA for TCR sequencing was prepared using the QIAamp DNA Blood Mini Kit (Qiagen). Only samples passing all quality control checks were included in the analyses.

Following the manufacturer's recommendations, the immunoSEQ kit was used to generate TCR beta libraries from genomic DNA. Library preparation used a first multiplex PCR with proprietary primers, then a second PCR adding unique barcodes, with bead cleanups after each round. Each sample batch included a kit-provided positive control reaction and a negative control reaction. The final libraries were assessed on an Agilent 4200 TapeStation D1000 ScreenTape, pooled by volume, and quantified by qPCR. Sequencing was performed on an Illumina NextSeq500 with a MidOutput 150-cycle cartridge, and 156 Read1 and 15 Index1 cycles were run with kit custom primers. The pooled library was loaded at approximately 1 pM, with a roughly 20% PhiX control spiked in. The authors' analysis ran thus. Vendor-processed data were analyzed in R, and a clonotype was defined as all T cells sharing the same CDR3 nucleotide sequence. For clone abundance analyses, frequencies were normalized to the 10,000 most abundant clones per sample. Public T cell clones, which averaged fewer than five per sample, were excluded before analysis. An abundance difference of at least 32-fold between compartments was the criterion for calling clonotypes tumor-enriched or baseline blood-enriched. A beta-binomial differential abundance model was used to identify clonotypes that expanded or contracted between blood time points. The Baroni-Urbani and Buser coefficient was used to measure tumor-blood repertoire similarity, and groups were compared with two-tailed Wilcoxon tests in R. Here the immuneACCESS table is served through TCRdb, limited to in-frame sequences with V and J called. Missing clones are a known gap in these copies; in checked studies unresolved V genes cover under half, and the rest lacks a known reason. V and J calls and clone size follow that table, whereas D and trimming were derived from the DNA. The sample contains 40,000 to 50,000 clones, about 84% of them found a single time. Jointly, the top ten make up about 26% of the sample.

Broad study findings and their caveats: Because pretreatment tumor biopsies were not available, the baseline intratumoral presence of clonotypes could not be determined. Effects of radiation dose or scheduling on the TCR repertoire could not be addressed with the single-armed trial design. Top tumor clonotypes rose in blood from baseline to 2 weeks post-radiation, then contracted by 4 weeks, suggesting transient expansion of tumor-resident clones. Changes in the blood repertoire were not tracked past 4 weeks after treatment.

The receptor was isolated from a woman between 70 and 85 years old with renal cell carcinoma. Specimen: blood, collected from a patient whose treatment included radiotherapy and nephrectomy. Recombination connected TRBV5-1 to TRBJ2-1; TRBD1 agrees with 7 junctional bases. The CDR3 region: CASSIEDRPAFF. At the DNA level, the sequence is TGCGCCAGCAGCATAGAGGACAGGCCAGCGTTCTTC. With all but the CDR3 taken from the reference TRBV5-1 and TRBJ2-1 genes, the full variable domain is: KAGVTQTPRYLIKTRGQQVTLSCSPISGHRSVSWYQQTPGQGLQFLFEYFSETQRNKGNFPGRFSGRQFSNSRSEMNVSTLELGDSALYLCASSIEDRPAFFGPGTRLTVL.